This T cell receptor beta chain was captured in a study of T cells expressing NK-cell markers (dated by TCRdb to 2019 to 2021). Looking at the study overall: TCR beta-chain repertoires were profiled in sorted CD3+CD56+NKG2C+, CD3+CD56+NKG2C- and CD3+CD56-NKG2C+ T-cell subsets from fewer than 10 donors. Seven of the eight sequenced donors were HCMV-seropositive and one was HCMV-seronegative. The study sequenced eight donors, all healthy volunteers chosen at random: three men and five women. Sequencing of the libraries produced 2 x 150 bp reads on Illumina HiSeq 2000/2500, MiSeq or NextSeq.

HCMV-specific IgG was detected in serum with a commercial ELISA kit to determine HCMV serostatus. Ficoll density gradient centrifugation was used to isolate peripheral blood mononuclear cells from blood. Measured from the cysteine to the phenylalanine, the CDR3 is 16 residues long. No DNA was logged. Looking up the germline V gene yields CDR1 LGHNT and CDR2 FRNRAP. Sequencer: Illumina HiSeq 2000. 5'RACE template switching, by which a universal primer site and unique molecular identifiers were added, was used to make TCR beta cDNA libraries. cDNA synthesis was primed from the TCR beta constant segment, followed by two successive PCR amplification steps. The authors processed their data as follows. MIGEC was used to demultiplex reads and group the reads by UMI, and MiTCR was used to assemble and quantify clonotypes. Only TCR cDNA sequences supported by at least two reads were kept to exclude erroneous sequences. Downstream repertoire analysis used the tcR package, and clonotypes were matched across fractions by CDR3 nucleotide sequence plus V segment. VDJmatch was used to annotate antigen specificity against VDJdb, with one amino acid substitution allowed in CDR3. TCRdb reprocessed the reads and lists each CDR3 protein sequence as a single entry, with no DNA. The authors' filters were not applied to this entry. This sample's table lists around 550,000 distinct CDR3 sequences. 3.5% to 4.5% of the sample rests with the top ten.

Broader findings and caveats from the paper: It remained unclear whether the expanded NKG2C-expressing T cell clones were specific for HCMV antigens. Those dominant clonotypes were again the most abundant among CD3+CD56-NKG2C+ cells in a few donors, at about 28.3-60.1%. For six donors, the dominant CD3+CD56+NKG2C+ clonotypes were among the top 10 CD8+ clonotypes and accounted for roughly 1.0-7.5% of CD8+ T cells.

Comments on this clonotype: What this receptor recognizes is not known.

Sequencing was performed on blood T cells: a sorted CD56 or NKG2C T cell subset, CD4+ or CD8+ T cells, or bulk PBMC T cells (not recorded which). This clonotype originated in a man between 18 and 29 years old in good health. Donor details come from another sample of the same person, matched by shared clones. The chain joins TRBV12-5 to TRBJ2-1; TCRdb designates TRBD2, a call that cannot be tested without DNA. Here the CDR3 is given as CASGLVLSGRANEQFF.